These T cell receptor beta chains were read from a single sample in a study of OX40 agonist ivuxolimab in advanced cancers. Some clones are missing from TCRdb's copy, which holds only in-frame ones; the method was immunoSEQ multiplex PCR. This table holds some 70,000 clones, approximately 80% found once. Specimen: CD4+ or CD8+ T cells sorted from blood, collected in a trial of the OX40 agonist ivuxolimab. Every receptor here comes from an adult with an advanced solid tumor such as melanoma, head and neck, liver or kidney cancer. Each CDR3 is given with its conserved first and last residue. A D gene is named only where the DNA matches it firmly. Clone size is not always given. Where it is, it says once, few, many or a class for expanded clones.

size: NA; D: TRBD1; J: TRBJ2-7; length: 14; V: TRBV11-3; DNA: TGTGCCAGCAGCCCGGGACAGCGGCCCTACGAGCAGTACTTC; CDR3: CASSPGQRPYEQYF
size: NA; D: NA; J: TRBJ2-2; length: 15; V: TRBV19; DNA: TGTGCCAGTAGTATAATAGCGGCAAACACCGGGGAGCTGTTTTTT; CDR3: CASSIIAANTGELFF
size: NA; D: TRBD2; J: TRBJ2-5; length: 16; V: TRBV18; DNA: TGTGCCAGCTCACCACAGGCTAGCGGGGGAGCAGAGACCCAGTACTTC; CDR3: CASSPQASGGAETQYF
size: NA; D: NA; J: TRBJ2-7; length: 12; V: TRBV27; DNA: TGTGCCACCTCGGCGGGGATCCGCGAGCAGTACTTC; CDR3: CATSAGIREQYF
size: NA; D: NA; J: TRBJ1-4; length: 13; V: TRBV6-5; DNA: TGTGCCAGCACCACCGGAGTTAATGAAAAACTGTTTTTT; CDR3: CASTTGVNEKLFF
size: NA; D: TRBD2; J: TRBJ2-2; length: 18; V: TRBV6-1; DNA: TGTGCCAGCAGTGAAAGGACTAGCGGGGGATTTTTCGCCGGGGAGCTGTTTTTT; CDR3: CASSERTSGGFFAGELFF
size: few; D: NA; J: TRBJ2-5; length: 12; V: TRBV6-1; DNA: TGTGCCACGAAAAAGGGGGGAGAGACCCAGTACTTC; CDR3: CATKKGGETQYF
size: NA; D: NA; J: TRBJ2-5; length: 16; V: TRBV18; DNA: TGTGCCAGCTCACCCGCTGGGGGCAGGGGAGGAGAGACCCAGTACTTC; CDR3: CASSPAGGRGGETQYF
size: NA; D: NA; J: TRBJ2-5; length: 12; V: TRBV7-9; DNA: TGTGCCAGCAGCTTACAGGGTGAGACCCAGTACTTC; CDR3: CASSLQGETQYF
size: NA; D: TRBD1; J: TRBJ1-4; length: 13; V: TRBV6-1; DNA: TGTGCCAGCAGGGGGCAAGGGGGCGAAAAACTGTTTTTT; CDR3: CASRGQGGEKLFF
size: NA; D: NA; J: TRBJ1-2; length: 14; V: TRBV13; DNA: TGTGCCAGCAGTTATGACGGCGGGGCCTATGGCTACACCTTC; CDR3: CASSYDGGAYGYTF
size: NA; D: NA; J: TRBJ2-7; length: 15; V: TRBV5-5; DNA: TGTGCCAGCAGCTTGGTGGTCAGGGGAGGCTACGAGCAGTACTTC; CDR3: CASSLVVRGGYEQYF
size: NA; D: NA; J: TRBJ1-5; length: 12; V: TRBV19; DNA: TGTGCCAGTAGTTCTAATGGGCAGCCCCAGCATTTT; CDR3: CASSSNGQPQHF
size: once; D: NA; J: TRBJ1-1; length: 11; V: TRBV29-1; DNA: TGCAGCGTTGAAAGGCCAGCTGAAGCTTTCTTT; CDR3: CSVERPAEAFF
size: NA; D: NA; J: TRBJ1-2; length: 14; V: TRBV2; DNA: TGTGCCAGCAGTGAAGCAGGGAAGCTTTATGGCTACACCTTC; CDR3: CASSEAGKLYGYTF
size: NA; D: TRBD1; J: TRBJ1-2; length: 12; V: TRBV11-3; DNA: TGTGCCAGCAGCTCAGGGGGGTATGGCTACACCTTC; CDR3: CASSSGGYGYTF
size: few; D: NA; J: TRBJ1-3; length: 15; V: TRBV7-8; DNA: TGTGCCAGCAGCTCGCGCCTCCGGAGTGTCGACACCATATATTTT; CDR3: CASSSRLRSVDTIYF
size: NA; D: TRBD1; J: TRBJ1-5; length: 14; V: TRBV18; DNA: TGTGCCAGCTCACCGACAGGGGTGGGTCAGCCCCAGCATTTT; CDR3: CASSPTGVGQPQHF
size: once; D: TRBD1; J: TRBJ1-5; length: 16; V: TRBV27; DNA: TGTGCCAGCAGTGCCACCGGGACAGGGGAGAATCAGCCCCAGCATTTT; CDR3: CASSATGTGENQPQHF
size: NA; D: NA; J: TRBJ1-1; length: 13; V: TRBV27; DNA: TGTGCCAGCAGTTACAGGGAGAACACTGAAGCTTTCTTT; CDR3: CASSYRENTEAFF
size: NA; D: NA; J: TRBJ1-1; length: 17; V: TRBV5-1; DNA: TGCGCCAGCAGCTCTAGACAGCCCGGGGCTACGAACACTGAAGCTTTCTTT; CDR3: CASSSRQPGATNTEAFF
size: NA; D: NA; J: TRBJ1-6; length: 15; V: TRBV7-9; DNA: TGTGCCAGCAGCTTGGGTGGGGAGTATAATTCACCCCTCCACTTT; CDR3: CASSLGGEYNSPLHF
size: NA; D: NA; J: TRBJ2-3; length: 12; V: TRBV7-9; DNA: TGTGCCAGCAGCTTAAAGAGAGATACGCAGTATTTT; CDR3: CASSLKRDTQYF
size: NA; D: TRBD1; J: TRBJ1-2; length: 14; V: TRBV28; DNA: TGTGCCACCAGCCGGGGACAGGAAGGCTATGGCTACACCTTC; CDR3: CATSRGQEGYGYTF
size: NA; D: NA; J: TRBJ2-3; length: 16; V: TRBV5-1; DNA: TGCGCCAGCAGCTTGGCACCCAATTCAGGGGCAGATACGCAGTATTTT; CDR3: CASSLAPNSGADTQYF
size: NA; D: NA; J: TRBJ1-2; length: 13; V: TRBV19; DNA: TGTGCCAGTAGCCCGGGCGTGGGCTATGGCTACACCTTC; CDR3: CASSPGVGYGYTF
size: once; D: TRBD1; J: TRBJ1-1; length: 17; V: TRBV7-9; DNA: TGTGCCAGCAGCACTCCGGCTAGTGACAGGGTTCGGGCTGAAGCTTTCTTT; CDR3: CASSTPASDRVRAEAFF
size: NA; D: TRBD1; J: TRBJ2-7; length: 16; V: TRBV15; DNA: TGTGCCACCAGCAGAGATAAGGCAGGGGGTACCTACGAGCAGTACTTC; CDR3: CATSRDKAGGTYEQYF
size: NA; D: NA; J: TRBJ2-5; length: 15; V: TRBV9; DNA: TGTGCCAGCAGCGAAGGAGGGGGGGTACAAGAGACCCAGTACTTC; CDR3: CASSEGGGVQETQYF
size: NA; D: TRBD1; J: TRBJ2-3; length: 11; V: TRBV6-7; DNA: TGTGCCAGCAGTTACGGGGACAGGAGGAATTTT; CDR3: CASSYGDRRNF
size: NA; D: NA; J: TRBJ1-1; length: 13; V: TRBV5-6; DNA: TGTGCCAGCAGCTTGGAGTGGGGCACTGAAGCTTTCTTT; CDR3: CASSLEWGTEAFF